What follows describes a single TCR beta chain. Its antigen is undetermined. This sample is drawn from a study of OX40 agonist ivuxolimab in advanced cancers. Study-level information: Three dose-escalation patients had partial responses: one with hepatocellular carcinoma and two with cutaneous melanoma. Study-level findings and limits: A proportion of nonresponders additionally exhibited low normalized T-cell clonal expansion. Specificity for antigen went undetermined in the expanded peripheral T cells. Individuals who were partial responders at 0.1-3.0 mg/kg had clonal expansion that ranked among the lowest.

Using immunoSEQ multiplex PCR, the repertoire was profiled, and TCRdb retains in-frame clones only, with some absent. The data hold about 99,000 clones, with roughly 90% observed a single time. Per the germline V gene, CDR1 is SGHRS and CDR2 is YFSETQ. The CDR3 is made up of 15 amino acids. J lost 5 bases, V lost 3 bases, and 5 bases had no gene match. Here the sequenced sample was CD4+ or CD8+ T cells sorted from blood, taken in a trial of the OX40 agonist ivuxolimab. The chain employs TRBV5-1 and TRBJ1-6; 7 bases match TRBD1. This TCR came from an adult with an advanced solid tumor such as melanoma, head and neck, liver or kidney cancer. The CDR3 sequence: CASSSGQANNSPLHF. CDR3 sequence (DNA): TGCGCCAGCAGCTCAGGACAGGCCAATAATTCACCCCTCCACTTT.